Following are 2 T cell receptor beta chains from one sample sequenced in a study of T cells in Graves' hyperthyroidism and ophthalmopathy. RNA transcripts served as the template for amplifying TCR beta CDR3 regions. HTBI primers drove first-round RT-PCR of the TCR CDR3. TCRdb re-called the multiplex PCR reads through MiXCR, storing one row per CDR3 protein. The sample contains more than 500,000 distinct CDR3 sequences, more than 45% of which appear only once. Sequenced material: peripheral blood or thyroid tissue (not recorded which). These receptors came from an adult woman with Graves' disease, either hyperthyroidism or ophthalmopathy (not recorded which).

This clonotype was seen repeatedly, ten times or more. V gene TRBV5-5 combines with J gene TRBJ2-5, with a weak D call TRBD2 (6 bases). Germline V gene lookup returns CDR1 SGHKS and CDR2 YYEKEE (reference sequence). The CDR3 loop spans 14 amino acids. V was shortened by 6 bases and J by 0 bases, with 12 bases between the two germline ends. This chain's CDR3 is CASNIGGNQETQYF. In DNA, the CDR3 is TGTGCCAGCAATATCGGAGGGAACCAAGAGACCCAGTACTTC.

V gene TRBV19 combines with J gene TRBJ1-2; a weak D match, TRBD1 (6 bases). Germline lookup yields CDR1 LNHDA and CDR2 SQIVND (reference sequence). Trimming left V 8 bases short and J 4 bases short, with 11 bases between. The CDR3 has 12 amino acids. The CDR3 sequence is CASRGTSYGYTF. In DNA, the CDR3 is TGTGCCAGTCGCGGGACATCCTATGGCTACACCTTC.